This T cell receptor beta chain was recorded in a study of regulatory T cells. Study-level findings and limits: Patient repertoires had restricted TRB V-J pairs and skewed V and J usage, most in Tregs. Patient CD8+ T cells trended nonsignificantly toward lower Shannon entropy than control CD8+ cells.

CDR3 length equals 11 residues. Looked up from germline, CDR1 is WSHSY and CDR2 is SAAADI. Trimming pared 4 bases from V and 9 bases from J, leaving 7 bases between. All CD3G-deficient patients showed autoimmunity, more severe in two. As concerns this clone: What it binds is not known.

Primers: 52 TRBV forward and 13 TRBJ reverse. Data came from immunoSEQ multiplex PCR; TCRdb stores just in-frame clones and leaves some out. Here the sample spans about 20,000 clones, 93% being singletons. This TCR derives from a child aged 2-15 years with CD3G deficiency. The sequenced sample consisted of CD8+ T cells sorted from blood. This chain uses TRBV10-2 with TRBJ2-1; possible D gene TRBD2, 5 bases. The DNA for the CDR3 is TGCGCCAGCAGTGCTGGACTTGAGCAGTTCTTC. As protein: CASSAGLEQFF.